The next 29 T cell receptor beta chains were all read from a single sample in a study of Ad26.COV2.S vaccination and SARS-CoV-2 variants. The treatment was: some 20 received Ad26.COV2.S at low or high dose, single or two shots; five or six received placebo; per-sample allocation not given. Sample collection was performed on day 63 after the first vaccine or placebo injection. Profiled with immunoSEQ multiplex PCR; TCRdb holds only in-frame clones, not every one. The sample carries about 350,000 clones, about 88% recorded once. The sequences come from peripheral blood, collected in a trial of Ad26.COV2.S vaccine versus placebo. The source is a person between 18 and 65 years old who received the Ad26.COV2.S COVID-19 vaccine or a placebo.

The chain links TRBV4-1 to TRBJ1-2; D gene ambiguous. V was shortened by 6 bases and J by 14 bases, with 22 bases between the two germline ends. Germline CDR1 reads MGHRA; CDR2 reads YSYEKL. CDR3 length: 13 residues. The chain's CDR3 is CASSHSNGEVVTF. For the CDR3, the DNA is TGCGCCAGCAGTCACTCGAACGGAGAGGTGGTTACCTTC.

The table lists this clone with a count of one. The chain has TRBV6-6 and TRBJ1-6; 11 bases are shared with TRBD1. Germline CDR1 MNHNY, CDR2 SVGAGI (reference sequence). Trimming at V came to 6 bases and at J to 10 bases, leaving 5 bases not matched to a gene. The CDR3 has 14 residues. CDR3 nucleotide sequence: TGTGCCAGCAGGGGACAGGGGGTGCGGTCACCCCTCCACTTT. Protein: CASRGQGVRSPLHF.

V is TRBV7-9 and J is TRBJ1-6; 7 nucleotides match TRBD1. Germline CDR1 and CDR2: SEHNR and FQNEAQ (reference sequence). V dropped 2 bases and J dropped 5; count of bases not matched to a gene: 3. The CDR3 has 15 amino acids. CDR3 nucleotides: TGTGCCAGCAGCTTACAAGACAGGGATAATTCACCCCTCCACTTT. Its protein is CASSLQDRDNSPLHF.

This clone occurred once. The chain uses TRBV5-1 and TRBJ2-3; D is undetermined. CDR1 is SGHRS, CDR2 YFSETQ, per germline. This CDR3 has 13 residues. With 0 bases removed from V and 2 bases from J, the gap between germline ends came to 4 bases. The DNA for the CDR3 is TGCGCCAGCAGCTTGGTATACACAGATACGCAGTATTTT. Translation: CASSLVYTDTQYF.

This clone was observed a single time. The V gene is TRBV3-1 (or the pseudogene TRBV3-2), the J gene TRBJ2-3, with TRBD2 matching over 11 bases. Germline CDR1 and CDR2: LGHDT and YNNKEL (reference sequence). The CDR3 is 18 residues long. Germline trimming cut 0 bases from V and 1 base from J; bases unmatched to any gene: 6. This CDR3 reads CASSQEGLAGGGTDTQYF. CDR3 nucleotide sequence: TGTGCCAGCAGCCAAGAGGGCCTAGCGGGAGGAGGCACAGATACGCAGTATTTT.

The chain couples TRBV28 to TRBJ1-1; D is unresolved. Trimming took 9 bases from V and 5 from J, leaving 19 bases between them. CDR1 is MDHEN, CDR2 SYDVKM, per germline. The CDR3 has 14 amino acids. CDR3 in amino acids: CASGVIGGRTEAFF. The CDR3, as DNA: TGTGCCAGTGGTGTGATTGGAGGAAGGACTGAAGCTTTCTTT. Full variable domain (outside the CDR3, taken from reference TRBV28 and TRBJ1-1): DVKVTQSSRYLVKRTGEKVFLECVQDMDHENMFWYRQDPGLGLRLIYFSYDVKMKEKGDIPEGYSVSREKKERFSLILESASTNQTSMYLCASGVIGGRTEAFFGQGTRLTVV.

The CDR3 DNA is TGCGCCAGCAGCTTGGAATGGGGCCAGCGAGGCTACACCTTC. Its protein product is CASSLEWGQRGYTF. J is TRBJ1-2 and V is TRBV5-1; TRBD1 might be the D (5 bases). CDR3 length equals 14 residues. The V and J ends lost 0 bases and 8 bases respectively, with 14 bases between them. The germline V gene encodes CDR1 SGHRS and CDR2 YFSETQ.

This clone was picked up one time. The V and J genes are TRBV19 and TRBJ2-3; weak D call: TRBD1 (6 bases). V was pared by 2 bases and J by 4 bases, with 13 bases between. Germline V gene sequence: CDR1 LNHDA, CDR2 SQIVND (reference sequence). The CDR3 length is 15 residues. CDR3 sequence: CASSILGGGADTQYF. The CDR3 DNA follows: TGTGCCAGTAGTATATTGGGTGGGGGCGCAGATACGCAGTATTTT.

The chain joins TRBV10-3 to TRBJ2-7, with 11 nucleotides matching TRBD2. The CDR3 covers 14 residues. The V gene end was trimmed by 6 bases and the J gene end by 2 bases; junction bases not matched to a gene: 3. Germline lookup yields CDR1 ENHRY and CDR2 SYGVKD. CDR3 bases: TGTGCCATCAGCGGGACTAGCGGAACCTACGAGCAGTACTTC. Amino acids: CAISGTSGTYEQYF.

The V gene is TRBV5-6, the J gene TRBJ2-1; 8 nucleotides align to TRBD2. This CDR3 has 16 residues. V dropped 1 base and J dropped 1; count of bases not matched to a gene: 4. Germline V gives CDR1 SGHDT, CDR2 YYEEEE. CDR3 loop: CASSLLREDSYNEQFF. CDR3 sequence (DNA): TGTGCCAGCAGCTTGCTGCGGGAGGATTCCTACAATGAGCAGTTCTTC. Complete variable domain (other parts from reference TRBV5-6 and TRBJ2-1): DAGVTQSPTHLIKTRGQQVTLRCSPKSGHDTVSWYQQALGQGPQFIFQYYEEEERQRGNFPDRFSGHQFPNYSSELNVNALLLGDSALYLCASSLLREDSYNEQFFGPGTRLTVL.

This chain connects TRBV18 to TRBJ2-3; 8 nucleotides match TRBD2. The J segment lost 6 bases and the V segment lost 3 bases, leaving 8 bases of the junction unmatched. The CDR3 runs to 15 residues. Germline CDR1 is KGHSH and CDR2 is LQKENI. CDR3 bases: TGTGCCAGCTCACCGAGTAGCGGGGCCCCGGATACGCAGTATTTT. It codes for CASSPSSGAPDTQYF.

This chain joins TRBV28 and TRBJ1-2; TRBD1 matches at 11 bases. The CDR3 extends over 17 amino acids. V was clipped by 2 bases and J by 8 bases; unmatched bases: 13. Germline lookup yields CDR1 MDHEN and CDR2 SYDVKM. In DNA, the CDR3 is TGTGCCAGCAGTTTACCCACCGGGACAGGGGGGCTCTACGGCTACACCTTC. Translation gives CASSLPTGTGGLYGYTF.

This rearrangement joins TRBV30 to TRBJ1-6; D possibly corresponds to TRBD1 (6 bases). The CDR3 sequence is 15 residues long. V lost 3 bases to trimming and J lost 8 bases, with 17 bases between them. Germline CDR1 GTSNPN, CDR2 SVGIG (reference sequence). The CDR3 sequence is CAWSARTGRHSPLHF. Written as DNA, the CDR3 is TGTGCCTGGAGCGCTCGAACAGGGCGGCATTCACCCCTCCACTTT.

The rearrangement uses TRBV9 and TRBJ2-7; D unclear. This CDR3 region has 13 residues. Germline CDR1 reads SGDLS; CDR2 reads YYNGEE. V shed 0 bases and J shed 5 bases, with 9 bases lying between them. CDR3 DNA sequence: TGTGCCAGCAGCGTAGGCCTGTTCGACGAGCAGTACTTC. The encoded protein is CASSVGLFDEQYF.

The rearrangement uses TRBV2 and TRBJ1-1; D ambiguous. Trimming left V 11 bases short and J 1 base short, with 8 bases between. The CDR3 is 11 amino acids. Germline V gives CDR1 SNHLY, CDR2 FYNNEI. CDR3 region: CALSWNTEAFF. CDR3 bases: TGTGCCCTGTCCTGGAACACTGAAGCTTTCTTT.

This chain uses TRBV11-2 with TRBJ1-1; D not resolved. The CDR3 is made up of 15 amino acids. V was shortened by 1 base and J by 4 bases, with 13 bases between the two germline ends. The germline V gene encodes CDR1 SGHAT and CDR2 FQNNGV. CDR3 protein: CASSLALTRATEAFF. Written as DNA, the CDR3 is TGTGCCAGCAGCTTAGCATTAACGAGGGCCACTGAAGCTTTCTTT.

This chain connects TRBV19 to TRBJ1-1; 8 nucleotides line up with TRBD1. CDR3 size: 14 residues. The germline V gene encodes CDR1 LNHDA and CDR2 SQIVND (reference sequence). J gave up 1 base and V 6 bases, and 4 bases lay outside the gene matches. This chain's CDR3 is CASRVGQGNTEAFF. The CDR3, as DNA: TGTGCCAGTAGAGTAGGACAGGGGAACACTGAAGCTTTCTTT. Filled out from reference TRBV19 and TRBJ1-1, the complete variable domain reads DGGITQSPKYLFRKEGQNVTLSCEQNLNHDAMYWYRQDPGQGLRLIYYSQIVNDFQKGDIAEGYSVSREKKESFPLTVTSAQKNPTAFYLCASRVGQGNTEAFFGQGTRLTVV.

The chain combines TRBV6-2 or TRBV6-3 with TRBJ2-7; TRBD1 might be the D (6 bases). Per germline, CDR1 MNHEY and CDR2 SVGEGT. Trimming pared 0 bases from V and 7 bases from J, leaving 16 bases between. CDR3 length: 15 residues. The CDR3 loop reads CASSYSSDRPFEQYF. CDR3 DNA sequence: TGTGCCAGCAGTTACTCGAGCGACAGGCCTTTTGAGCAGTACTTC.

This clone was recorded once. CDR3 in amino acids: CASSPYDAQSNYGYTF. Here the CDR3 DNA reads TGTGCCAGCTCACCCTACGACGCACAGTCTAACTATGGCTACACCTTC. The chain uses TRBV18 and TRBJ1-2; D is undetermined. Germline CDR1 KGHSH, CDR2 LQKENI. The V end was cut by 3 bases, the J end by 0 bases, with 14 bases between. The CDR3 consists of 16 residues. Full variable domain (remainder filled in from reference TRBV18 and TRBJ1-2): NAGVMQNPRHLVRRRGQEARLRCSPMKGHSHVYWYRQLPEEGLKFMVYLQKENIIDESGMPKERFSAEFPKEGPSILRIQQVVRGDSAAYFCASSPYDAQSNYGYTFGSGTRLTVV.

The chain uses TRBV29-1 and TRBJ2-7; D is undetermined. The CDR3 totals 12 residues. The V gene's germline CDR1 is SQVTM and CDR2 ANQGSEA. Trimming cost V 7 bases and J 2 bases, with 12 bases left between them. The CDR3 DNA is TGCAGCGCCGGAGACGGCACCTACGAGCAGTACTTC. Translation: CSAGDGTYEQYF.

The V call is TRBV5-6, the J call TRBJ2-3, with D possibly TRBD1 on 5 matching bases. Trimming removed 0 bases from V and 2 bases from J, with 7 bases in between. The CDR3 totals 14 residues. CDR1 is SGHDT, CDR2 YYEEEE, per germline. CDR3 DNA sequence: TGTGCCAGCAGCTTGGGGACATACACAGATACGCAGTATTTT. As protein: CASSLGTYTDTQYF.

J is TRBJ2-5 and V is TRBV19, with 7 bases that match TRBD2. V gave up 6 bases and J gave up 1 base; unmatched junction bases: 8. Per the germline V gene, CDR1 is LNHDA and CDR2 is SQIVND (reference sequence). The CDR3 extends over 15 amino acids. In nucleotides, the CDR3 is TGTGCCAGTAGAGTGGGGGGGACTCCCCAAGAGACCCAGTACTTC. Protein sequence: CASRVGGTPQETQYF.

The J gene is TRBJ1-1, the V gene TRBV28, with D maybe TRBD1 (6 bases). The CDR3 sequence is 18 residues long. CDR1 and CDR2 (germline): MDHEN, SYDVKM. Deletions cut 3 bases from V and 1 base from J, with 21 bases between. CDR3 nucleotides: TGTGCCAGCAGTTTGGTTCCCGGGACACCATTTTCGAACACTGAAGCTTTCTTT. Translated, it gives CASSLVPGTPFSNTEAFF. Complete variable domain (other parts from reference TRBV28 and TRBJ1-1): DVKVTQSSRYLVKRTGEKVFLECVQDMDHENMFWYRQDPGLGLRLIYFSYDVKMKEKGDIPEGYSVSREKKERFSLILESASTNQTSMYLCASSLVPGTPFSNTEAFFGQGTRLTVV.

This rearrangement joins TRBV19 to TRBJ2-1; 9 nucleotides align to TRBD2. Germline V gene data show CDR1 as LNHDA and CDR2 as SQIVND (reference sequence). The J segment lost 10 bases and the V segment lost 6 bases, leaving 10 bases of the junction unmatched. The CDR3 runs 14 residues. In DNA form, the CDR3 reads TGTGCCAGTAGCTACTCCCTTAGCGGGAGAGAGCAGTTCTTC. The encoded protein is CASSYSLSGREQFF.

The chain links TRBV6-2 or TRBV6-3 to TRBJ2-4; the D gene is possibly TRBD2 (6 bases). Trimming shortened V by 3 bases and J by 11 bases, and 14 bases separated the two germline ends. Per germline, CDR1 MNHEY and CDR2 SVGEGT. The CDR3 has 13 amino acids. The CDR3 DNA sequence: TGTGCCAGCAGTTATCGGGAGATACGTTTTCAGTACTTC. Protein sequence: CASSYREIRFQYF.

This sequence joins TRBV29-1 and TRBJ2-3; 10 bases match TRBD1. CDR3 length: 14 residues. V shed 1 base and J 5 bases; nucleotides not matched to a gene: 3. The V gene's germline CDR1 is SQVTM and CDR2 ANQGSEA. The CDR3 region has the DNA TGCAGCGTTGAAGGGTGGACAGGGGGAGATACGCAGTATTTT. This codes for CSVEGWTGGDTQYF.

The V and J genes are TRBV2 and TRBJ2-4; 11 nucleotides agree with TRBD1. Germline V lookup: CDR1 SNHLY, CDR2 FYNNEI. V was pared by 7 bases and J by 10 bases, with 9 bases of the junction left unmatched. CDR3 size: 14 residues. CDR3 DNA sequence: TGTGCCAGCACGCCGGGACAGGGGGACTATATTCAGTACTTC. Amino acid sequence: CASTPGQGDYIQYF.

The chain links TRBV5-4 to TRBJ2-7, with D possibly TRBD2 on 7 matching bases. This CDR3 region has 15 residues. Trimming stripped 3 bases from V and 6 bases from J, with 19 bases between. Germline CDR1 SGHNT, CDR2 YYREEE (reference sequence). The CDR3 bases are TGTGCCAGCAGCTCGGGGGGAAGGACAGCCTTCGAGCAGTACTTC. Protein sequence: CASSSGGRTAFEQYF.

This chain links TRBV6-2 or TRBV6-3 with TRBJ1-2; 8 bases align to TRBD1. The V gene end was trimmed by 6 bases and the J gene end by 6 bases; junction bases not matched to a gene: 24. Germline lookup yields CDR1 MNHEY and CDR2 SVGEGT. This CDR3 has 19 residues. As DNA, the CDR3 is TGTGCCAGCAGCCATATGACCCGGACAGGGACAAGATATGTCAATGGCTACACCTTC. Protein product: CASSHMTRTGTRYVNGYTF.